A single sample gave rise to the 28 T cell receptor beta chains below, sequenced in a study of cytomegalovirus exposure and HLA in healthy donors. Primers for the PCR totalled 60 Vbeta and 13 Jbeta. Clones were sequenced by immunoSEQ multiplex PCR, and TCRdb holds only the in-frame ones, with some missing. There are 170,000 or so clones in the sample; over 70% occur only once, and more than 3.5% lies in the top ten. Sequenced input: PBMCs. Source of these receptors: an older woman in good health and CMV-seropositive.

V usage is TRBV28 and J usage is TRBJ1-4, with D maybe TRBD1 (5 bases). V lost 4 bases and J lost 2, with 11 bases in between. The CDR3 length is 15 residues. Germline loops: CDR1 MDHEN, CDR2 SYDVKM. In DNA, the CDR3 is TGTGCCAGCAGTTCGCTCGGGGGGACTAATGAAAAACTGTTTTTT. As protein: CASSSLGGTNEKLFF.

This clone has only a few counts. The chain employs TRBV4-1 and TRBJ1-2, with D unclear. CDR3 length equals 15 residues. Trimming cost V 7 bases and J 0 bases, with 15 bases left between them. Germline CDR1 reads MGHRA; CDR2 reads YSYEKL. This CDR3 reads CASNPSLGTNYGYTF. CDR3 in DNA: TGCGCCAGCAACCCTTCATTGGGCACTAACTATGGCTACACCTTC.

The genes are TRBV30 and TRBJ1-5; unclear D gene. The CDR3 runs 13 residues. The ends were cut back, 0 bases at V and 6 bases at J, with 9 bases in the middle. Germline V gene sequence: CDR1 GTSNPN, CDR2 SVGIG (reference sequence). CDR3 amino acids: CAWSVSYGQPQHF. DNA of the CDR3: TGTGCCTGGAGTGTATCGTACGGTCAGCCCCAGCATTTT.

This chain joins TRBV15 and TRBJ2-7, with TRBD1 as a possible D gene (6 bases). Germline V CDR1 and CDR2: LNHNV, YYDKDF (reference sequence). V was pared by 2 bases and J by 0 bases, with 11 bases between. The CDR3 is made up of 15 amino acids. DNA for the CDR3: TGTGCCACCAGCAGAACCGGGACAAACTCCTACGAGCAGTACTTC. Translated, it gives CATSRTGTNSYEQYF. Full variable domain (rest looked up from reference TRBV15 and TRBJ2-7): DAMVIQNPRYQVTQFGKPVTLSCSQTLNHNVMYWYQQKSSQAPKLLFHYYDKDFNNEADTPDNFQSRRPNTSFCFLDIRSPGLGDTAMYLCATSRTGTNSYEQYFGPGTRLTVT.

This chain connects TRBV4-3 to TRBJ2-3, with TRBD1 matching 9 bases. V gave up 5 bases and J gave up 6 bases; unmatched junction bases: 3. The germline CDR1 and CDR2 sequences are LGHNA and YSLEER. CDR3 length equals 13 residues. The CDR3 DNA reads TGCGCCAGCAGCATAGGACAGGGGGATACGCAGTATTTT. Translating gives CASSIGQGDTQYF.

The chain has TRBV4-3 and TRBJ2-2; the match to TRBD1 covers 7 bases. CDR3 length: 14 residues. V was pared by 3 bases and J by 6 bases, with 4 bases of the junction left unmatched. Germline lookup yields CDR1 LGHNA and CDR2 YSLEER. DNA for the CDR3: TGCGCCAGCAGCCATAACGACAGGGCCGGGGAGCTGTTTTTT. It is translated as CASSHNDRAGELFF.

CDR3 protein: CAIRKERNEKLFF. CDR3 in DNA: TGTGCCATCAGGAAGGAGAGAAATGAAAAACTGTTTTTT. This chain connects TRBV10-3 to TRBJ1-4; D is unresolved. Trimming stripped 6 bases from V and 5 bases from J, with 10 bases between. CDR1 and CDR2 from the germline V gene are ENHRY and SYGVKD. The length of the CDR3 is 13 residues.

The chain carries TRBV6-1 and TRBJ1-4; tentatively, D is TRBD1 (6 bases). Germline values: CDR1 MNHNS, CDR2 SASEGT. This CDR3 contains 13 residues. Trimming cost V 4 bases and J 4 bases, with 7 bases left between them. CDR3 region: CASSGTVNEKLFF. The CDR3 bases are TGTGCCAGCAGTGGGACAGTTAATGAAAAACTGTTTTTT.

The chain recombines TRBV5-4 with TRBJ2-5; TRBD1 is a possible D gene (6 bases). Germline V gives CDR1 SGHNT, CDR2 YYREEE (reference sequence). With 2 bases removed from V and 5 bases from J, the gap between germline ends came to 16 bases. The CDR3 extends over 15 amino acids. CDR3 sequence reads: CASSLQQGSGETQYF. In nucleotides, the CDR3 is TGTGCCAGCAGCTTACAACAGGGCTCGGGGGAGACCCAGTACTTC.

The chain is built from TRBV6-5 and TRBJ1-6; D unclear. The germline V and J ends were trimmed by 5 bases and 7 bases, with 15 bases remaining between them. From germline, CDR1 is MNHEY and CDR2 SVGAGI. The length of the CDR3 is 15 residues. The CDR3 is CASSRTFSGNSPLHF. CDR3 DNA: TGTGCCAGCAGTAGAACGTTTTCGGGAAATTCACCCCTCCACTTT.

The chain uses TRBV10-3 and TRBJ2-1; 8 nucleotides agree with TRBD2. Germline V gene data show CDR1 as ENHRY and CDR2 as SYGVKD. After removal of 3 bases from V and 9 bases from J, the junction contained 10 bases not matched to a gene. CDR3 length equals 15 residues. The CDR3: CAISDQAGERGEQFF. In nucleotides, the CDR3 is TGTGCCATCAGTGATCAAGCGGGAGAAAGGGGTGAGCAGTTCTTC.

The gene calls are TRBV28 and TRBJ2-7, with D hard to call. The CDR3 length is 13 residues. V lost 2 bases and J 0 bases, leaving 5 bases between the germline ends. CDR1 and CDR2 from the germline V gene are MDHEN and SYDVKM. This CDR3 is CASSLRDSYEQYF. As DNA, the CDR3 is TGTGCCAGCAGTTTACGAGACTCCTACGAGCAGTACTTC.

V and J are TRBV7-8 and TRBJ1-2; tentative D call: TRBD1 (6 bases). This CDR3 spans 14 amino acids. Trimming pared 1 base from V and 4 bases from J, leaving 10 bases between. CDR1 is SGHVS and CDR2 is FQNEAQ in the germline V gene. CDR3 amino acids: CASSLVLQGYGYTF. The CDR3 coding sequence is TGTGCCAGCAGCTTAGTTTTACAGGGCTATGGCTACACCTTC.

This chain links TRBV4-3 with TRBJ2-5; 8 bases align to TRBD2. This CDR3 is 17 amino acids long. CDR1 is LGHNA and CDR2 is YSLEER in the germline V gene. V shed 2 bases, J shed 2 bases, and the junction held 10 bases outside the gene matches. In DNA form, the CDR3 reads TGCGCCAGCAGCCAACGTCTTCAGCGGGGGCAGCAAGAGACCCAGTACTTC. Its translation: CASSQRLQRGQQETQYF.

The rearrangement uses TRBV28 and TRBJ2-5, with unresolved D. The J call is in doubt because the DNA end fits TRBJ2-7 better. CDR1 is MDHEN, CDR2 SYDVKM, per germline. The CDR3 extends over 16 amino acids. The CDR3 DNA is TGTGCCAGCAGTCCCGCCCACATGTCCGAGGTTACCGAGCAGTACTTC. Residues: CASSPAHMSEVTEQYF.

In DNA, the CDR3 is TGTGCCGGCAAATATATGAACACTGAAGCTTTCTTT. Translation: CAGKYMNTEAFF. The chain has TRBV7-9 and TRBJ1-1; unclear D gene. Trimming left V 11 bases short and J 0 bases short, with 10 bases between. The germline CDR1 and CDR2 sequences are SEHNR and FQNEAQ (reference sequence). CDR3 size: 12 residues.

V is TRBV6-1 and J is TRBJ2-7; 9 bases align to TRBD2. Germline lookup yields CDR1 MNHNS and CDR2 SASEGT. J lost 1 base, V lost 5 bases, and 3 bases had no gene match. This CDR3 contains 14 residues. The CDR3 region has the DNA TGTGCCAGCAGTCCGACTAGCGGATCCTACGAGCAGTACTTC. Its protein is CASSPTSGSYEQYF.

The chain couples TRBV18 to TRBJ1-6; no reliable D call. The CDR3 length is 15 residues. Trimming pared 2 bases from V and 10 bases from J, leaving 15 bases between. CDR1 is KGHSH, CDR2 LQKENI, per germline. The CDR3 reads CASSPESSFSSPLHF. The CDR3 coding sequence is TGTGCCAGCTCACCAGAGTCCAGTTTTAGCTCACCCCTCCACTTT.

The CDR3: CASSLGQVGSGELFF. CDR3 nucleotides: TGTGCCAGCAGCTTAGGACAGGTTGGGTCCGGGGAGCTGTTTTTT. The V call is TRBV7-2, the J call TRBJ2-2; D might be TRBD1 (6 bases). This CDR3 is built from 15 residues. With 1 base removed from V and 6 bases from J, the gap between germline ends came to 12 bases. Germline V CDR1 and CDR2: SGHTA, FQGNSA. Full variable domain (rest looked up from reference TRBV7-2 and TRBJ2-2): GAGVSQSPSNKVTEKGKDVELRCDPISGHTALYWYRQSLGQGLEFLIYFQGNSAPDKSGLPSDRFSAERTGGSVSTLTIQRTQQEDSAVYLCASSLGQVGSGELFFGEGSRLTVL.

This clone came up once. V usage is TRBV5-1 and J usage is TRBJ2-2, with TRBD1 matching 7 bases. The CDR3 covers 15 residues. The V gene end was trimmed by 9 bases and the J gene end by 5 bases; junction bases not matched to a gene: 13. From germline, CDR1 is SGHRS and CDR2 YFSETQ. The CDR3 DNA follows: TGCGCCACCACGGGACAGACGATCGGGACCGGGGAGCTGTTTTTT. It encodes CATTGQTIGTGELFF. The complete variable domain, with remaining parts taken from reference TRBV5-1 and TRBJ2-2, reads KAGVTQTPRYLIKTRGQQVTLSCSPISGHRSVSWYQQTPGQGLQFLFEYFSETQRNKGNFPGRFSGRQFSNSRSEMNVSTLELGDSALYLCATTGQTIGTGELFFGEGSRLTVL.

This clone has a handful of counts. The chain is built from TRBV19 and TRBJ1-3, with TRBD1 matching 7 bases. This CDR3 spans 18 amino acids. Germline loops: CDR1 LNHDA, CDR2 SQIVND (reference sequence). The J segment lost 0 bases and the V segment lost 7 bases, leaving 15 bases of the junction unmatched. The CDR3 reads CASTRDSYSIVSGNTIYF. The CDR3 nucleotides are TGTGCCAGTACCCGGGACAGCTATTCAATTGTCTCTGGAAACACCATATATTTT.

The V call is TRBV5-6, the J call TRBJ2-7, with 8 bases identical to TRBD1. Trimming at V came to 4 bases and at J to 5 bases, leaving 5 bases not matched to a gene. Germline V gene data show CDR1 as SGHDT and CDR2 as YYEEEE. This CDR3 comprises 13 residues. CDR3 residues: CASSRGQAHEQYF. In DNA, the CDR3 is TGTGCCAGCAGCCGGGGACAGGCCCACGAGCAGTACTTC. The whole variable domain, filled in from reference TRBV5-6 and TRBJ2-7, reads DAGVTQSPTHLIKTRGQQVTLRCSPKSGHDTVSWYQQALGQGPQFIFQYYEEEERQRGNFPDRFSGHQFPNYSSELNVNALLLGDSALYLCASSRGQAHEQYFGPGTRLTVT.

This clone was counted between two and nine times. V gene TRBV7-3 combines with J gene TRBJ2-4; TRBD2 agrees at 9 bases. Germline-derived CDR1 and CDR2 are SGHTA and FQGTGA. V lost 5 bases to trimming and J lost 12 bases; unmatched junction nucleotides: 17. This CDR3 contains 16 residues. The CDR3 here is CASSAAGGSGSEGQYF. The CDR3 DNA is TGTGCCAGCAGCGCTGCTGGTGGTAGCGGGAGTGAGGGTCAGTACTTC.

The V call is TRBV5-4, the J call TRBJ2-7; D gene ambiguous. V was shortened by 2 bases and J by 7 bases, with 19 bases between the two germline ends. The germline V gene encodes CDR1 SGHNT and CDR2 YYREEE (reference sequence). The CDR3 is 15 residues long. The CDR3 is CASSLSGFLTGEQYF. The CDR3 bases are TGTGCCAGCAGCTTAAGTGGGTTCTTGACTGGGGAGCAGTACTTC.

This clone was detected only a few times. The V gene is TRBV28, the J gene TRBJ2-2; D might be TRBD2 (7 bases). This CDR3 contains 16 residues. In germline, CDR1 is MDHEN, CDR2 SYDVKM. The V gene lost 8 bases and the J gene lost 5 bases, with 21 bases spanning the gap. This CDR3 is CASLVGGLRPTGELFF. In DNA, the CDR3 is TGTGCCAGCCTCGTCGGGGGGCTTCGGCCAACCGGGGAGCTGTTTTTT.

The V call is TRBV9, the J call TRBJ2-1; 9 bases are shared with TRBD2. The CDR3 sequence is 14 residues long. J gave up 8 bases and V 0 bases, and 3 bases lay outside the gene matches. Per the germline V gene, CDR1 is SGDLS and CDR2 is YYNGEE. DNA for the CDR3: TGTGCCAGCAGCGTAGGCGGGAGGGCCGATGAGCAGTTCTTC. Amino acids: CASSVGGRADEQFF.

The chain is built from TRBV5-1 and TRBJ1-2; a possible D gene is TRBD1 (6 bases). The CDR3 spans 15 residues. The germline V gene has CDR1 SGHRS and CDR2 YFSETQ. The V gene lost 0 bases and the J gene lost 3 bases, with 12 bases spanning the gap. CDR3 sequence (DNA): TGCGCCAGCAGCTTGGAGGCCCGACAGGACTATGGCTACACCTTC. Encoded protein: CASSLEARQDYGYTF.

The V call is TRBV15, the J call TRBJ1-5; D perhaps matches TRBD1 (6 bases). Trimming stripped 0 bases from V and 1 base from J, with 10 bases between. The CDR3 contains 16 residues. The germline CDR1 and CDR2 sequences are LNHNV and YYDKDF (reference sequence). The CDR3 loop is CATSRDVQGSNQPQHF. CDR3 DNA sequence: TGTGCCACCAGCAGAGATGTTCAGGGGAGCAATCAGCCCCAGCATTTT.